The 6 T cell receptor beta chains below come from one sample, sequenced in a study of HIV-infected patients and healthy controls. MiXCR, applied by TCRdb to the 5' RACE reads, yields one record per CDR3 protein. The sample carries 60,000 to 70,000 distinct CDR3 sequences, roughly 19% recorded once. Source material: CD4+ T cells from blood. The receptors originated from a human donor in good health.

In its sample, this clonotype was seen many times. V usage is TRBV6-5 and J usage is TRBJ1-2, with 9 positions matching TRBD1. The J segment lost 4 bases and the V segment lost 5 bases, leaving 8 bases of the junction unmatched. The germline CDR1 and CDR2 sequences are MNHEY and SVGAGI. This CDR3 has 15 amino acids. The CDR3: CASSPRQGGGYGYTF. The CDR3 DNA sequence: TGTGCCAGCAGTCCAAGACAGGGGGGAGGCTATGGCTACACCTTC.

The chain is built from TRBV4-1 and TRBJ2-1, with 12 nucleotides matching TRBD2. V lost 6 bases, J lost 6 bases, and 3 bases stayed unmatched. The germline CDR1 and CDR2 sequences are MGHRA and YSYEKL. The CDR3 runs to 14 residues. The DNA of the CDR3 is TGCGCCAGCAGAGGGACTAGCGGGCGCAATGAGCAGTTCTTC. Protein: CASRGTSGRNEQFF.

This clonotype was picked up a small number of times. The V gene is TRBV2, the J gene TRBJ2-2; D may correspond to TRBD1 or TRBD2 (5 bases each). Between the trimmed V and J ends, which lost 6 bases and 3 bases, there was a span of 11 bases. Germline-derived CDR1 and CDR2 are SNHLY and FYNNEI. The CDR3 is 14 residues long. CDR3 bases: TGTGCCAGCAGGGGAGACAGTTACACCGGGGAGCTGTTTTTT. This sequence encodes CASRGDSYTGELFF. The complete variable domain, with remaining parts taken from reference TRBV2 and TRBJ2-2, reads EPEVTQTPSHQVTQMGQEVILRCVPISNHLYFYWYRQILGQKVEFLVSFYNNEISEKSEIFDDQFSVERPDGSNFTLKIRSTKLEDSAMYFCASRGDSYTGELFFGEGSRLTVL.

This clonotype was counted many times. In DNA, the CDR3 is TGCAGTGCTAGTGACGGACTCGGTAACACCTTC. Amino acids: CSASDGLGNTF. The rearrangement joins TRBV20-1 to TRBJ1-2, with D uncertain. The germline V gene has CDR1 DFQATT and CDR2 SNEGSKA (reference sequence). This CDR3 spans 11 amino acids. Trimming took 3 bases from V and 12 from J, leaving 14 bases between them.

The table lists this clonotype with many counts. The rearrangement uses TRBV24-1 and TRBJ2-1, with 10 positions matching TRBD2. Germline-derived CDR1 and CDR2 are KGHDR and SFDVKD. CDR3 length: 15 amino acids. The V and J ends lost 4 bases and 7 bases, in that order; junction bases with no gene match: 6. The CDR3 region has the DNA TGTGCCACCAGTGAGCGTACTAGCGGGAAAAATGAGCAGTTCTTC. Translation: CATSERTSGKNEQFF.

This clonotype has at least ten counts. The chain recombines TRBV4-3 with TRBJ1-2; D ambiguous. V dropped 3 bases and J dropped 4 bases, with 12 bases sitting between them. Germline lookup yields CDR1 LGHNA and CDR2 YSLEER. The CDR3 runs 14 residues. This CDR3 is CASSQGGRFYGYTF. The CDR3 nucleotides are TGCGCCAGCAGCCAGGGAGGTCGCTTCTATGGCTACACCTTC.